This T cell receptor beta chain comes out of a study of blood T cell repertoires in COVID-19. Background on the study: Some COVID-19 samples were acute and others convalescent; all came from the United States, Italy and Spain.

Authors' methods: Reference gene primer amplification yielded estimated nucleated cell counts. The method was immunoSEQ multiplex PCR; TCRdb's version includes in-frame clones alone and lacks a portion of them. That table supplies the V and J calls and clone size; D and trimming were determined from the DNA. The repertoire holds around 26,000 clones, with 87% as singletons. This clone was recorded a few times. CDR1 is MNHNY, CDR2 SVGAGI, per germline (reference sequence). This CDR3 spans 14 amino acids. V dropped 5 bases and J dropped 0; count of bases not matched to a gene: 3. The sequence came from a human donor with active COVID-19. The donor label of this sample is uncertain. The sequenced sample was peripheral blood. This chain uses TRBV6-6 with TRBJ1-2; TRBD1 agrees at 7 bases. The CDR3 DNA sequence: TGTGCCAGCAGTGGGACAGACACTAACTATGGCTACACCTTC. Protein: CASSGTDTNYGYTF.